This entry lists 2 T cell receptor beta chains sequenced from one sample in a study of blood T cells in healthy people across ages. The use of a sample-barcoded 5' primer and a J-beta primer mix characterized a second PCR of 7 to 11 cycles. Each CDR3 protein is one row after TCRdb ran MiXCR on the 5' RACE reads. The table shows about 1.4 million distinct CDR3 sequences, with roughly 59% occurring only once. Sequencing input: blood. The source is a man aged 18 to 29 in good health.

This clonotype has only one observation. V usage is TRBV20-1 and J usage is TRBJ1-1, with TRBD1 matching over 10 bases. After removal of 6 bases from V and 7 bases from J, the junction contained 8 bases not matched to a gene. The V gene's germline CDR1 is DFQATT and CDR2 SNEGSKA (reference sequence). The CDR3 totals 13 residues. This CDR3 reads CSAAGTGDLEAFF. The CDR3 DNA reads TGCAGTGCCGCCGGGACAGGGGATCTTGAAGCTTTCTTT.

This CDR3 is CASSLFGLSNQPQHF. CDR3 nucleotide sequence: TGTGCCAGCAGTTTATTTGGGCTTAGCAATCAGCCCCAGCATTTT. The chain combines TRBV27 with TRBJ1-5; no clear D gene. V was trimmed by 1 base and J by 0 bases, leaving 7 bases between them. This CDR3 is 15 amino acids long. From germline, CDR1 is MNHEY and CDR2 SMNVEV (reference sequence).